This TCR beta chain was sequenced in a study of shared clonotypes between healthy human individuals. Study context: For every donor, three CD4 naive, three CD4 memory, two CD8 naive and one CD8 memory plates were used. Whole-study findings and limits: The represented genetic and exposure-history diversity was limited by the small number of donors.

CDR1 and CDR2 (germline): ENHRY, SYGVKD. The germline V and J ends were trimmed by 0 bases and 1 base, with 9 bases remaining between them. The CDR3 contains 15 residues. Remarks on this clone: Its antigen is unknown.

As defined, naive CD8 cells were CD45RO-negative and positively selected for CCR7, with terminally differentiated effector memory CD45RA+ cells excluded. An approximately 200 ng quantity of DNA, roughly 30,000 T cell genomes, went into the sorted-subset replicate PCRs. Per the authors' pipeline: ImmunoSEQ sequences covered only the junction and lacked quality scores; filtering therefore differed. The protocol was immunoSEQ multiplex PCR, while the TCRdb copy is restricted to in-frame clones and leaves out a portion. Clonal size and the V and J genes are those of that table, whereas D and trimming came from the DNA. The data show some 580,000 clones, 95% to 98% seen once.

This chain joins TRBV10-3 and TRBJ2-5; D might be TRBD1 (6 bases). The sample consisted of naive CD8+ T cells sorted from blood. The receptor's source is a man younger than 40 in good health. CDR3 coding DNA: TGTGCCATCAGTGAGTCGGGGGACATCCAAGAGACCCAGTACTTC. This sequence encodes CAISESGDIQETQYF.